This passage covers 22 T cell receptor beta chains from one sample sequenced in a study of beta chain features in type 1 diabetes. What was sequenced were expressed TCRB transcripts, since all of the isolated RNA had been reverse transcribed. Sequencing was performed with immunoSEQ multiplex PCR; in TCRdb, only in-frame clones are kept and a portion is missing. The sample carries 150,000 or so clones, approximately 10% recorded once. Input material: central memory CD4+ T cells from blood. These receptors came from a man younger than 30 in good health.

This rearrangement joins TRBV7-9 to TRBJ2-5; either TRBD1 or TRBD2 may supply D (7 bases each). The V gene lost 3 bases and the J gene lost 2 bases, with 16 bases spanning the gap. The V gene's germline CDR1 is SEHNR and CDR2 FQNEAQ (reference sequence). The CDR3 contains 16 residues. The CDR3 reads CASSLQQGGLQETQYF. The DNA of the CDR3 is TGTGCCAGCAGCTTGCAGCAGGGGGGACTACAAGAGACCCAGTACTTC.

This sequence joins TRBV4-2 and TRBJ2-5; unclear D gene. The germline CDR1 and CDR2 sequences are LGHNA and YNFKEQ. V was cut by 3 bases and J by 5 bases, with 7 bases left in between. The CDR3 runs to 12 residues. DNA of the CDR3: TGTGCCAGCAGCCATGTTGTTGAGACCCAGTACTTC. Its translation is CASSHVVETQYF.

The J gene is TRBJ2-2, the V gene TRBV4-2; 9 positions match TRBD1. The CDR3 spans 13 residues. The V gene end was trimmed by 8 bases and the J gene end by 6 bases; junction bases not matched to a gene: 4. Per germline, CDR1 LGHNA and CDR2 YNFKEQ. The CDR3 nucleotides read TGTGCCAGCGGGACAGGGTTCGCCGGGGAGCTGTTTTTT. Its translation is CASGTGFAGELFF.

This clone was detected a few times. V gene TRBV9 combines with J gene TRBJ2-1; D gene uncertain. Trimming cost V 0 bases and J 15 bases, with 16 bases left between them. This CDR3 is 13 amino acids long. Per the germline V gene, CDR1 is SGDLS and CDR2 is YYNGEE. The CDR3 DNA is TGTGCCAGCAGCGTAGCGTGGGAAGCGAAAAGGTTCTTC. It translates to CASSVAWEAKRFF.

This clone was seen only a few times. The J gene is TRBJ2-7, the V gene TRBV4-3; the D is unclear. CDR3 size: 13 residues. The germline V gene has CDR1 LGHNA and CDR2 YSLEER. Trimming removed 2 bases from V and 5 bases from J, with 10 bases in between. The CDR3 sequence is CASSQLRTHEQYF. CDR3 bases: TGCGCCAGCAGCCAATTAAGAACCCACGAGCAGTACTTC.

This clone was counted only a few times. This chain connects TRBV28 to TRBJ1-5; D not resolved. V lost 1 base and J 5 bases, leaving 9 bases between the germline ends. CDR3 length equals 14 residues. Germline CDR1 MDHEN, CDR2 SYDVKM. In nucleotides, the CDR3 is TGTGCCAGCAGTTTATTGTCAGGAGATCAGCCCCAGCATTTT. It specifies CASSLLSGDQPQHF.

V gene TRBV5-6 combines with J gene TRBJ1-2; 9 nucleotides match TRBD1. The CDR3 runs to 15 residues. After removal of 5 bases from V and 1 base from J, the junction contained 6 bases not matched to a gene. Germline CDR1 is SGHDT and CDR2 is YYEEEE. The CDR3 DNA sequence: TGTGCCAGCAGGCTGGGGACAGGGATTAACTATGGCTACACCTTC. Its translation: CASRLGTGINYGYTF.

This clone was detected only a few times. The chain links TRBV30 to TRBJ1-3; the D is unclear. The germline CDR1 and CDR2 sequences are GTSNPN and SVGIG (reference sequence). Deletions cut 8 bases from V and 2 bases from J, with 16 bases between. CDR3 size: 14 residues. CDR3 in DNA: TGTGCCCGAACCGGGAAGCAGGCTGGAAACACCATATATTTT. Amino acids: CARTGKQAGNTIYF.

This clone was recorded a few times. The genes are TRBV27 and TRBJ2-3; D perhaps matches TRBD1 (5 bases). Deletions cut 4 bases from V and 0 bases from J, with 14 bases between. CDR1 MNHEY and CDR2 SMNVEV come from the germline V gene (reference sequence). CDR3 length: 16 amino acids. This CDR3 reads CASSSRAGPSTDTQYF. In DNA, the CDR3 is TGTGCCAGCAGTTCCCGCGCAGGGCCTAGCACAGATACGCAGTATTTT.

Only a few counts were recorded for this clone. The CDR3 region has the DNA TGCGCCAGCATGCCGGTAGGGGAAGGTTACGAGCAGTACTTC. It codes for CASMPVGEGYEQYF. The V and J genes are TRBV5-1 and TRBJ2-7; D is perhaps TRBD1 (5 bases). This CDR3 comprises 14 residues. V gave up 6 bases and J gave up 4 bases, with 17 bases separating them. CDR1 and CDR2 from the germline V gene are SGHRS and YFSETQ.

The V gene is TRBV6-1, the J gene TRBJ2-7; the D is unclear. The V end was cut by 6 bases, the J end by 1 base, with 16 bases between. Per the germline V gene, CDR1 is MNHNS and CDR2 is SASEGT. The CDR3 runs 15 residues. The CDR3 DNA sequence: TGTGCCAGCAGCATACAGCTTATGGGGTCCTACGAGCAGTACTTC. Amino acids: CASSIQLMGSYEQYF.

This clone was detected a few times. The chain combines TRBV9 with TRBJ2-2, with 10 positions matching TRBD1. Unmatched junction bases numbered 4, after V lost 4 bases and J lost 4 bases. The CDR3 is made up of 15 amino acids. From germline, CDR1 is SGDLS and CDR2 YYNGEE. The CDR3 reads CASSPRTGGTGELFF. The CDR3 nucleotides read TGTGCCAGCAGCCCCCGGACAGGGGGCACCGGGGAGCTGTTTTTT.

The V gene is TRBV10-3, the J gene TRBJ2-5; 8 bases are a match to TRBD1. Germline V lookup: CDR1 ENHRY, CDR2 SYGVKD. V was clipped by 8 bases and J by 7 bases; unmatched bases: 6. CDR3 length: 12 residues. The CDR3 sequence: CAIQDRAGTQYF. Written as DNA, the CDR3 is TGTGCCATCCAGGACAGGGCGGGGACCCAGTACTTC.

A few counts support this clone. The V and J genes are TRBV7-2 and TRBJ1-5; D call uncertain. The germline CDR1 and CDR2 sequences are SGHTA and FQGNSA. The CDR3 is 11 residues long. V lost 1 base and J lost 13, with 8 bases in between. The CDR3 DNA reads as TGTGCCAGCAGCTTAGATACGCAGCAGCATTTT. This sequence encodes CASSLDTQQHF.

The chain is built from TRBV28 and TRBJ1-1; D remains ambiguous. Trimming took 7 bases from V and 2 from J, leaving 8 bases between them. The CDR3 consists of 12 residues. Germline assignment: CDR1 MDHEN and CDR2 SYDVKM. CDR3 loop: CASMEENTEAFF. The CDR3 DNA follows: TGTGCCAGCATGGAGGAAAACACTGAAGCTTTCTTT.

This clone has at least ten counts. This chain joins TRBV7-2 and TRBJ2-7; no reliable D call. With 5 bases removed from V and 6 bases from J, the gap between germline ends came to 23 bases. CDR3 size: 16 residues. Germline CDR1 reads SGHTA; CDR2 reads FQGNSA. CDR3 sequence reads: CASSPEGISFLGEQYF. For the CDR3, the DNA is TGTGCCAGCAGCCCCGAAGGTATTTCTTTCCTAGGCGAGCAGTACTTC.

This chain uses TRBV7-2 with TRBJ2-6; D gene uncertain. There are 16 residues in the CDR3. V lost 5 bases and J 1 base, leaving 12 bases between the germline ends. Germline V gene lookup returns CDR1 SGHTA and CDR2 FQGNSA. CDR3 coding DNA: TGTGCCAGCAGCCCATGGTCCGCGTCTGGGGCCAACGTCCTGACTTTC. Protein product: CASSPWSASGANVLTF. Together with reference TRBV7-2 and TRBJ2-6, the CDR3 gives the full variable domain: GAGVSQSPSNKVTEKGKDVELRCDPISGHTALYWYRQSLGQGLEFLIYFQGNSAPDKSGLPSDRFSAERTGGSVSTLTIQRTQQEDSAVYLCASSPWSASGANVLTFGAGSRLTVL.

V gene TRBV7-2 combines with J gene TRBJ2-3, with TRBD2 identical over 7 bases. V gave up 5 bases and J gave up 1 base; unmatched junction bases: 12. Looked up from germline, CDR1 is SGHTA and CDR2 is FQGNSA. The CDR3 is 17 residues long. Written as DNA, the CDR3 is TGTGCCAGCAGCCCGCGCCCCGGGACTACGGGCACAGATACGCAGTATTTT. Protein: CASSPRPGTTGTDTQYF.

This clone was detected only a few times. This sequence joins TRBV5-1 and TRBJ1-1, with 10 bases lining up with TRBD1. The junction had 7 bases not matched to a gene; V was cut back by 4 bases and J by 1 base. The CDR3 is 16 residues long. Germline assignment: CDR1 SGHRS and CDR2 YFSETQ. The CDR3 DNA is TGCGCCAGCAGCGACGACAGGGGGCTAGGGAACACTGAAGCTTTCTTT. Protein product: CASSDDRGLGNTEAFF.

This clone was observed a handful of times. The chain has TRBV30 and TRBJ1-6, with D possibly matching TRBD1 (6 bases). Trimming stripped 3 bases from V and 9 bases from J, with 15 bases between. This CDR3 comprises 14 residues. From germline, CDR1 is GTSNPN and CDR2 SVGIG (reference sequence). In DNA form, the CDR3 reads TGTGCCTGGAGACCCAGGGGATCTTCTTCACCCCTCCACTTT. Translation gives CAWRPRGSSSPLHF.

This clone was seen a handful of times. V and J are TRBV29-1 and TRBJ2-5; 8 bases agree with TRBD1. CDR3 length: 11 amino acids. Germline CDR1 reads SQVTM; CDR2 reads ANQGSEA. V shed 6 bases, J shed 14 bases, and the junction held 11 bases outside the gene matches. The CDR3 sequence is CSVRQGYPFYF. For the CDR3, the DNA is TGCAGCGTAAGACAGGGGTATCCATTCTACTTC.

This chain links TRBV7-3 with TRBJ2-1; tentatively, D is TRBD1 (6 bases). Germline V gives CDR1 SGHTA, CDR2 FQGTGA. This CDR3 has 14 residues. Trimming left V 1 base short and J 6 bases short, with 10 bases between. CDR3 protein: CASSLSTGLNEQFF. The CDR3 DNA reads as TGTGCCAGCAGCTTAAGCACAGGGCTCAATGAGCAGTTCTTC.